This T cell receptor (beta chain) was recovered during a study of T cell repertoires in cytomegalovirus infection. General study points: The study found HLA-C-restricted CMV-specific TCR beta clonotypes dominating the ex vivo response. Carriage of CMV together with the relevant HLA was identifiable through cumulative public TCR beta family frequency.

TCRdb reanalysed the reads using MiXCR and keeps one entry per CDR3 protein. Altogether fewer than 200,000 distinct CDR3 sequences are present, roughly 19% being singletons, with the ten largest covering around 3.1%. CDR1 and CDR2 (germline): SGHAT, FQNNGV. There are 14 residues in the CDR3. On this clonotype itself: Its antigen is not identified. The junction departs from germline at one end; a sequencing error may be responsible.

This chain links TRBV11-2 with TRBJ2-3; TRBD2 might be the D (6 bases). Sample: PBMCs. The origin of this receptor is a human donor in good health (CMV status not recorded). Some clones in this sample may be carry-over from other donors' samples. The CDR3 protein is CVSSLVDAGHTQYF. In nucleotides, the CDR3 is TGTGTCAGCAGCTTAGTAGATGCGGGGCATACGCAGTATTTT.